This T cell receptor beta chain is from a study of blood T cells in healthy people across ages. Trimming cost V 2 bases and J 1 base, with 7 bases left between them. This CDR3 is 14 amino acids long. Per the germline V gene, CDR1 is ENHRY and CDR2 is SYGVKD. The table lists this clonotype with a few counts. Next came a second PCR, run for about 7 to 12 cycles, which used a sample-barcoded 5' primer along with a J-beta primer mix. TCRdb reprocessed the 5' RACE reads with MiXCR, giving one entry per CDR3 protein. The data contain some 1.6 million distinct CDR3 sequences, about 35% of them singletons. The TCR comes from a woman in her 30s in good health. The chain carries TRBV10-3 and TRBJ2-3, with D unresolved. Material for sequencing was blood. CDR3 bases: TGTGCCATCAGTGAGCCCCGGCGCACAGATACGCAGTATTTT. Its protein is CAISEPRRTDTQYF.